This passage covers 11 T cell receptor beta chains from one sample sequenced in a study of shared clonotypes between healthy human individuals. TCRdb's table, derived via immunoSEQ multiplex PCR, lists solely in-frame clones and lacks some. The sample has some 360,000 clones, 70% to 75% seen once; the top ten hold 8% to 13%. Sequencing input: memory CD4+ T cells sorted from blood. Subset described: CD45RA-negative fraction. The receptors come from a man aged 25 to 45 in good health.

The sample holds a few counts of this clone. The chain links TRBV2 to TRBJ2-3; D might be TRBD1 (6 bases). V lost 6 bases and J lost 0, with 16 bases in between. The CDR3 has 16 amino acids. Germline V gives CDR1 SNHLY, CDR2 FYNNEI. The CDR3 DNA sequence: TGTGCCAGCAGGACAGGTCCGCGCGTGAGCACAGATACGCAGTATTTT. Its translation is CASRTGPRVSTDTQYF.

The J gene is TRBJ2-7, the V gene TRBV6-1, with D possibly matching TRBD2 (5 bases). The V end lost 6 bases, the J end lost 5 bases, and 20 bases lay between the germline ends. The length of the CDR3 is 15 residues. Germline-derived CDR1 and CDR2 are MNHNS and SASEGT. The DNA for the CDR3 is TGTGCCAGCAGCCCGGCCCCACAACTAGGACACGAGCAGTACTTC. It codes for CASSPAPQLGHEQYF.

A few counts support this clone. V gene TRBV13 combines with J gene TRBJ2-7; D possibly matches TRBD1 or TRBD2 (6 bases each). CDR3 length: 18 residues. The germline V and J ends were trimmed by 3 bases and 7 bases, with 28 bases remaining between them. Germline CDR1 PRHDT, CDR2 FYEKMQ (reference sequence). CDR3 protein: CASSFSTARGDWLGEQYF. Here the CDR3 DNA reads TGTGCCAGCAGCTTTTCGACGGCGAGGGGGGATTGGCTAGGGGAGCAGTACTTC.

The CDR3 protein is CASRPQLISRADTQYF. DNA for the CDR3: TGTGCAAGTCGCCCCCAGTTAATCTCCCGCGCAGATACGCAGTATTTT. The chain employs TRBV12-2 and TRBJ2-3. TRBV12-2 is assigned pseudogene status. This CDR3 is built from 16 residues.

The chain is built from TRBV11-2 and TRBJ1-1; 9 bases align to TRBD1. Trimming removed 5 bases from V and 11 bases from J; junction bases left unmatched: 9. Per the germline V gene, CDR1 is SGHAT and CDR2 is FQNNGV. This CDR3 has 13 amino acids. CDR3 sequence: CASSPDRGISAFF. The CDR3 nucleotides read TGTGCCAGCAGCCCCGACAGGGGGATTTCGGCTTTCTTT.

CDR3 nucleotides: TGCGCCAGCAGCTTGGAGGACAGAGCCTACGAGCAGTACTTC. Translated: CASSLEDRAYEQYF. V is TRBV5-1 and J is TRBJ2-7; D may be TRBD1 (6 bases). V was cut by 0 bases and J by 2 bases, with 9 bases left in between. The CDR3 has 14 amino acids. Germline assignment: CDR1 SGHRS and CDR2 YFSETQ. The complete variable domain, with remaining parts taken from reference TRBV5-1 and TRBJ2-7, reads KAGVTQTPRYLIKTRGQQVTLSCSPISGHRSVSWYQQTPGQGLQFLFEYFSETQRNKGNFPGRFSGRQFSNSRSEMNVSTLELGDSALYLCASSLEDRAYEQYFGPGTRLTVT.

This clone has a single count. The chain links TRBV28 to TRBJ1-2; a possible D gene is TRBD1 (6 bases). The V and J ends lost 7 bases and 4 bases respectively, with 19 bases between them. The CDR3 totals 15 residues. The V gene's germline CDR1 is MDHEN and CDR2 SYDVKM. The CDR3 loop is CASKGGGGNFYGYTF. CDR3 nucleotide sequence: TGTGCCAGCAAGGGAGGAGGGGGTAATTTCTATGGCTACACCTTC.

V gene TRBV5-6 combines with J gene TRBJ1-2; unclear D gene. CDR3 length equals 12 residues. The germline V gene encodes CDR1 SGHDT and CDR2 YYEEEE. Trimming removed 6 bases from V and 4 bases from J, with 10 bases in between. CDR3: CASTLDAYGYTF. The DNA of the CDR3 is TGTGCCAGCACTTTGGATGCCTATGGCTACACCTTC.

J is TRBJ1-1 and V is TRBV25-1, with D possibly TRBD1 on 6 matching bases. There are 15 residues in the CDR3. V was trimmed by 6 bases and J by 1 base, leaving 15 bases between them. Germline V gene sequence: CDR1 MGHDK, CDR2 SYGVNS. For the CDR3, the DNA is TGTGCCAGCAGGGCACCGTGGGGGGCGAACACTGAAGCTTTCTTT. As protein: CASRAPWGANTEAFF.

The chain is built from TRBV7-2 and TRBJ2-1, with D maybe TRBD2 (5 bases). Looked up from germline, CDR1 is SGHTA and CDR2 is FQGNSA. Deletions cut 5 bases from V and 11 bases from J, with 19 bases between. The CDR3 contains 14 residues. The CDR3 reads CASSPGSPGLKQFF. CDR3 sequence (DNA): TGTGCCAGCAGCCCAGGCAGCCCGGGATTAAAGCAGTTCTTC.

The chain recombines TRBV6-1 with TRBJ1-1; D unclear. This CDR3 has 14 residues. Between the trimmed V and J ends, which lost 8 bases and 1 base, there was a span of 14 bases. Germline V gene data show CDR1 as MNHNS and CDR2 as SASEGT. The CDR3 loop is CASRRTDRNTEAFF. In nucleotides, the CDR3 is TGTGCCAGCCGCCGGACTGATCGGAACACTGAAGCTTTCTTT.